The T cell receptor (beta chain) under discussion was sequenced for a study of response to subunit inactivated influenza vaccine. Findings of the study overall: Each seasonal flu vaccination may recruit only limited new T cells, authors suggested.

Ten or more counts support this clonotype. No antigen is known for it. The trim removed 4 bases at V and 4 bases at J, leaving 11 bases unmatched. CDR1 is DFQATT, CDR2 SNEGSKA, per germline (reference sequence). There are 17 residues in the CDR3. In TCRdb, the RT-PCR reads were re-called with MiXCR into one record per CDR3 protein. The sample consists of hundreds of thousands of distinct CDR3 sequences, approximately 15% of them appearing once. The origin of this receptor is a man aged 45-60 years who received an inactivated influenza vaccine. The source was PBMCs from blood, collected roughly 12 days after vaccination. This rearrangement joins TRBV20-1 to TRBJ2-7; 15 bases are shared with TRBD2. The CDR3 DNA follows: TGCAGTGCTACCCGGACTAGCGGGAGGGGGATGGGGTACGAGCAGTACTTC. It translates to CSATRTSGRGMGYEQYF.